The 30 T cell receptor beta chains below all came from one sample that was sequenced in a study of blood T cell repertoires in COVID-19. Method: immunoSEQ multiplex PCR; TCRdb's copy keeps in-frame clones and lacks some. This table has about 73,000 clones, roughly 89% appearing once. The source material was peripheral blood. Every receptor here comes from an elderly man with acute or convalescent COVID-19.

This sequence joins TRBV29-1 and TRBJ1-2, with D perhaps TRBD1 (5 bases). In germline, CDR1 is SQVTM, CDR2 ANQGSEA. The V end was cut by 4 bases, the J end by 4 bases, with 10 bases between. The CDR3 sequence is 12 residues long. DNA of the CDR3: TGCAGCGTTGCCAGGGCAGGCTATGGCTACACCTTC. This codes for CSVARAGYGYTF.

V is TRBV10-3 and J is TRBJ2-1; D remains unclear. This CDR3 spans 13 amino acids. Germline CDR1 ENHRY, CDR2 SYGVKD. The germline V and J ends were trimmed by 8 bases and 0 bases, with 8 bases remaining between them. The CDR3 is CAIASDSYNEQFF. The CDR3, as DNA: TGTGCCATCGCGAGCGACTCCTACAATGAGCAGTTCTTC.

The gene calls are TRBV24-1 and TRBJ1-2, with no clear D. This CDR3 is built from 14 residues. Germline lookup yields CDR1 KGHDR and CDR2 SFDVKD. V dropped 4 bases and J dropped 4 bases, with 12 bases sitting between them. CDR3 DNA sequence: TGTGCCACCAGTGAGCAGGCAAATATCTATGGCTACACCTTC. It is translated as CATSEQANIYGYTF.

The rearrangement links TRBV7-9 to TRBJ2-4; TRBD1 aligns across 7 bases. V lost 6 bases to trimming and J lost 0 bases; unmatched junction nucleotides: 5. Germline V gene lookup returns CDR1 SEHNR and CDR2 FQNEAQ (reference sequence). The length of the CDR3 is 15 residues. CDR3 nucleotides: TGTGCCAGCAGTTCGACAGGGATAGCCAAAAACATTCAGTACTTC. Protein sequence: CASSSTGIAKNIQYF. Filled out from reference TRBV7-9 and TRBJ2-4, the complete variable domain reads DTGVSQNPRHKITKRGQNVTFRCDPISEHNRLYWYRQTLGQGPEFLTYFQNEAQLEKSRLLSDRFSAERPKGSFSTLEIQRTEQGDSAMYLCASSSTGIAKNIQYFGAGTRLSVL.

V usage is TRBV27 and J usage is TRBJ1-1; D perhaps matches TRBD1 (5 bases). From germline, CDR1 is MNHEY and CDR2 SMNVEV (reference sequence). The CDR3 extends over 13 amino acids. Trimming left V 4 bases short and J 0 bases short, with 6 bases between. The CDR3 region has the DNA TGTGCCAGCAGTTCAGGGATGAACACTGAAGCTTTCTTT. This gives the protein CASSSGMNTEAFF.

The genes are TRBV2 and TRBJ1-2; TRBD1 might be the D (6 bases). The CDR3 totals 13 residues. V was pared by 1 base and J by 8 bases, with 11 bases between. Germline CDR1 and CDR2: SNHLY and FYNNEI. CDR3 coding DNA: TGTGCCAGCAGTGAAGGCAGGGGTGGCGGCTACACCTTC. This gives the protein CASSEGRGGGYTF. The whole variable domain, remainder taken from reference TRBV2 and TRBJ1-2, is EPEVTQTPSHQVTQMGQEVILRCVPISNHLYFYWYRQILGQKVEFLVSFYNNEISEKSEIFDDQFSVERPDGSNFTLKIRSTKLEDSAMYFCASSEGRGGGYTFGSGTRLTVV.

V usage is TRBV7-9 and J usage is TRBJ1-6; possibly TRBD1 for D (5 bases). The germline V gene encodes CDR1 SEHNR and CDR2 FQNEAQ (reference sequence). The V and J ends lost 8 bases and 0 bases respectively, with 14 bases between them. The CDR3 runs 16 residues. CDR3 DNA: TGTGCCAGCGGTTTGGGGGGGAGCTCCTATAATTCACCCCTCCACTTT. Protein sequence: CASGLGGSSYNSPLHF. Combining the CDR3 with reference TRBV7-9 and TRBJ1-6 gives the whole variable domain DTGVSQNPRHKITKRGQNVTFRCDPISEHNRLYWYRQTLGQGPEFLTYFQNEAQLEKSRLLSDRFSAERPKGSFSTLEIQRTEQGDSAMYLCASGLGGSSYNSPLHFGNGTRLTVT.

This rearrangement joins TRBV21-1 to TRBJ1-2. TRBV21-1 is termed a pseudogene. This CDR3 has 9 amino acids. The CDR3 region is CASNFSYTF. Here the CDR3 DNA reads TGTGCCAGCAACTTCAGCTACACCTTC.

Only one count was recorded for this clone. The V and J genes are TRBV15 and TRBJ1-2; 7 nucleotides align to TRBD1. V shed 1 base, J shed 12 bases, and the junction held 11 bases outside the gene matches. The CDR3 is 14 residues long. From germline, CDR1 is LNHNV and CDR2 YYDKDF (reference sequence). CDR3 sequence reads: CATSRGGGATQDTF. The CDR3 DNA follows: TGTGCCACCAGCAGAGGAGGGGGCGCGACTCAGGACACCTTC.

The V call is TRBV4-1, the J call TRBJ2-5; 8 bases are shared with TRBD2. With V trimmed by 4 bases and J by 4 bases, 2 bases remained unmatched. The CDR3 has 13 amino acids. The germline V gene encodes CDR1 MGHRA and CDR2 YSYEKL. The CDR3 nucleotides read TGCGCCAGCAGCCTAGCGGGACCAGAGACCCAGTACTTC. This translates into CASSLAGPETQYF.

The rearrangement uses TRBV5-1 and TRBJ2-1, with D possibly being TRBD2 (6 bases). The CDR3 length is 14 residues. Per the germline V gene, CDR1 is SGHRS and CDR2 is YFSETQ. V shed 5 bases and J shed 2 bases, with 11 bases lying between them. CDR3 sequence (DNA): TGCGCCAGCAGAGGACTATCCACCTACAATGAGCAGTTCTTC. Its protein is CASRGLSTYNEQFF.

CDR3 loop: CASSLRDLSPQHF. CDR3 nucleotide sequence: TGTGCCAGCAGTTTGCGGGACTTATCCCCCCAGCATTTT. The chain has TRBV12-3 or TRBV12-4 and TRBJ1-5; the D gene is possibly TRBD1 (5 bases). There are 13 residues in the CDR3. Trimming shortened V by 3 bases and J by 10 bases, and 13 bases separated the two germline ends.

DNA of the CDR3: TGTGCCAGCAGGAGATCCCACGGTACGACTGAAGCTTTCTTT. This translates into CASRRSHGTTEAFF. The chain recombines TRBV6-5 with TRBJ1-1; the D is unclear. Per the germline V gene, CDR1 is MNHEY and CDR2 is SVGAGI. The CDR3 totals 14 residues. V dropped 6 bases and J dropped 5 bases, with 16 bases sitting between them.

V and J are TRBV6-1 and TRBJ1-2, with TRBD1 as a possible D gene (6 bases). The CDR3 totals 14 residues. Germline CDR1 MNHNS, CDR2 SASEGT. Between the trimmed V and J ends, which lost 3 bases and 8 bases, there was a span of 16 bases. CDR3 DNA sequence: TGTGCCAGCAGTGAGGCAGGGGCGATGTGGGGCTACACCTTC. Its protein product is CASSEAGAMWGYTF.

The chain links TRBV2 to TRBJ2-7; D uncertain. The germline CDR1 and CDR2 sequences are SNHLY and FYNNEI. This CDR3 comprises 12 residues. V was pared by 6 bases and J by 2 bases, with 8 bases between. CDR3 in DNA: TGTGCCAGCAGGCGATCTCCCTACGAGCAGTACTTC. This gives the protein CASRRSPYEQYF.

The V call is TRBV7-6, the J call TRBJ2-3; TRBD2 matches at 7 bases. This CDR3 is built from 16 residues. Trimming cost V 2 bases and J 0 bases; bases outside gene matches: 5. In germline, CDR1 is SGHVS, CDR2 FNYEAQ. The CDR3 coding sequence is TGTGCCAGCAGCTTACCAGCGGGGATTAGCACAGATACGCAGTATTTT. Protein product: CASSLPAGISTDTQYF.

The J gene is TRBJ1-1, the V gene TRBV5-1; D remains ambiguous. The CDR3 has 15 amino acids. Germline V CDR1 and CDR2: SGHRS, YFSETQ. V dropped 4 bases and J dropped 2 bases, with 15 bases sitting between them. The DNA of the CDR3 is TGCGCCAGCAGCCTCCCCCGTCAGAAAAACACTGAAGCTTTCTTT. Amino acid sequence: CASSLPRQKNTEAFF.

The chain links TRBV9 to TRBJ1-6; D is possibly TRBD1 (5 bases). Germline V gives CDR1 SGDLS, CDR2 YYNGEE. The CDR3 extends over 14 amino acids. V was pared by 4 bases and J by 8 bases, with 13 bases between. The CDR3 sequence is CASSTHGGDSPLHF. The CDR3 DNA is TGTGCCAGCAGCACCCACGGGGGTGATTCACCCCTCCACTTT.

This chain links TRBV10-2 with TRBJ1-4, with D tentatively TRBD1 (6 bases). Germline CDR1 WSHSY, CDR2 SAAADI. V was clipped by 5 bases and J by 0 bases, with 13 bases between them. The CDR3 totals 16 residues. CDR3: CASSSGTPATNEKLFF. The CDR3 DNA reads TGCGCCAGCAGTTCCGGGACACCCGCAACTAATGAAAAACTGTTTTTT.

The J gene is TRBJ2-5, the V gene TRBV5-8, with TRBD2 identical over 12 bases. CDR3 length: 17 amino acids. The germline gives CDR1 SGHTS, CDR2 YDEGEE. V lost 1 base, J lost 2 bases, and 6 bases stayed unmatched. In nucleotides, the CDR3 is TGTGCCAGCAGCTTGAACGGGCTAGCGGGGGGGCAAGAGACCCAGTACTTC. Amino acids: CASSLNGLAGGQETQYF.

In its sample, this clone was seen a few times. The chain has TRBV3-1 (or the pseudogene TRBV3-2) and TRBJ1-5; TRBD1 matches 8 bases. V lost 1 base, J lost 10 bases, and 6 bases stayed unmatched. Germline CDR1 LGHDT, CDR2 YNNKEL (reference sequence). The CDR3 has 14 residues. CDR3 in DNA: TGTGCCAGCAGCCAAGCCGACAGGGGACTACCCCAGCATTTT. This translates into CASSQADRGLPQHF.

In DNA, the CDR3 is TGCGCCAGTTCCAGGCAGCCCCAGCATTTT. Protein sequence: CASSRQPQHF. V gene TRBV10-2 combines with J gene TRBJ1-5; no definite D call. CDR1 and CDR2 from the germline V gene are WSHSY and SAAADI. This CDR3 comprises 10 residues. The V end lost 9 bases, the J end lost 7 bases, and 7 bases lay between the germline ends.

This rearrangement joins TRBV6-5 to TRBJ2-1; no clear D. The CDR3 runs 16 residues. The germline V and J ends were trimmed by 2 bases and 0 bases, with 11 bases remaining between them. Germline CDR1 MNHEY, CDR2 SVGAGI. This chain's CDR3 is CASSYGARASYNEQFF. The CDR3 nucleotides are TGTGCCAGCAGTTACGGTGCCCGAGCCTCCTACAATGAGCAGTTCTTC.

The rearrangement links TRBV2 to TRBJ2-1, with D perhaps matching TRBD1 (5 bases). V lost 1 base, J lost 0 bases, and 7 bases lay in between. This CDR3 comprises 15 residues. Looked up from germline, CDR1 is SNHLY and CDR2 is FYNNEI. In DNA form, the CDR3 reads TGTGCCAGCAGTGAAGACAGGAGCTCCTACAATGAGCAGTTCTTC. This gives the protein CASSEDRSSYNEQFF. The whole variable domain, remainder taken from reference TRBV2 and TRBJ2-1, is EPEVTQTPSHQVTQMGQEVILRCVPISNHLYFYWYRQILGQKVEFLVSFYNNEISEKSEIFDDQFSVERPDGSNFTLKIRSTKLEDSAMYFCASSEDRSSYNEQFFGPGTRLTVL.

The chain combines TRBV19 with TRBJ1-2; weak D call: TRBD1 (6 bases). V was shortened by 9 bases and J by 4 bases, with 9 bases between the two germline ends. Per germline, CDR1 LNHDA and CDR2 SQIVND (reference sequence). The CDR3 runs to 11 residues. DNA of the CDR3: TGTGCCAGCCGGGGGGCCTATGGCTACACCTTC. Amino acid sequence: CASRGAYGYTF.

The rearrangement joins TRBV27 to TRBJ2-7, with 8 nucleotides matching TRBD1. J gave up 7 bases and V 8 bases, and 10 bases lay outside the gene matches. Germline values: CDR1 MNHEY, CDR2 SMNVEV (reference sequence). The CDR3 has 13 residues. In nucleotides, the CDR3 is TGTGCCAGCGCCGGAGGACAGGGTGGAGAGCAGTACTTC. This gives the protein CASAGGQGGEQYF.

V and J are TRBV6-5 and TRBJ2-2; D gene uncertain. Trimming took off 11 bases at V and 2 bases at J, with 15 bases between the two ends. Germline assignment: CDR1 MNHEY and CDR2 SVGAGI. There are 14 residues in the CDR3. As DNA, the CDR3 is TGTGCCGGTTCAAGAACTCGCAACACCGGGGAGCTGTTTTTT. This sequence encodes CAGSRTRNTGELFF.

The rearrangement joins TRBV6-6 to TRBJ1-2, with 8 bases identical to TRBD1. The CDR3 is 15 amino acids. Germline loops: CDR1 MNHNY, CDR2 SVGAGI (reference sequence). The ends lost 2 bases at V and 2 bases at J; junction bases unmatched: 4. CDR3 DNA: TGTGCCAGCAGTTACGCAGGGGGCGAGAACTATGGCTACACCTTC. Its translation: CASSYAGGENYGYTF.

The chain has TRBV2 and TRBJ1-3; 8 nucleotides match TRBD1. The CDR3 is 19 residues long. The trim removed 6 bases at V and 3 bases at J, leaving 19 bases unmatched. The V gene's germline CDR1 is SNHLY and CDR2 FYNNEI. The CDR3 region has the DNA TGTGCCAGCAGCTCACCCGTAGGACAGGGCTTTCCGAGTGGAAACACCATATATTTT. It yields the protein CASSSPVGQGFPSGNTIYF. The full variable domain, its missing parts supplied by reference TRBV2 and TRBJ1-3, is EPEVTQTPSHQVTQMGQEVILRCVPISNHLYFYWYRQILGQKVEFLVSFYNNEISEKSEIFDDQFSVERPDGSNFTLKIRSTKLEDSAMYFCASSSPVGQGFPSGNTIYFGEGSWLTVV.

The gene calls are TRBV11-2 and TRBJ2-5, with 11 bases fitting TRBD2. The V and J ends lost 5 bases and 7 bases, in that order; junction bases with no gene match: 9. CDR1 SGHAT and CDR2 FQNNGV come from the germline V gene. This CDR3 is built from 15 residues. The CDR3 is CASSILAGGRGTQYF. For the CDR3, the DNA is TGTGCCAGCAGCATTCTAGCGGGGGGCCGGGGGACCCAGTACTTC.